Each of the 9 T cell receptor beta chains below was sequenced from the same sample in a study of control samples from healthy donors and cancer patients. Clones were read by immunoSEQ multiplex PCR, and TCRdb kept only the in-frame ones, dropping some. Among some 96,000 clones listed, about 90% were seen once. The sequenced sample consisted of blood. All receptors come from a woman in her fifties or sixties in good health.

This sequence joins TRBV9 and TRBJ1-1; D is unresolved. Germline V CDR1 and CDR2: SGDLS, YYNGEE. The CDR3 has 13 residues. V was clipped by 3 bases and J by 2 bases, with 8 bases between them. The CDR3 region is CASSASSNTEAFF. In DNA, the CDR3 is TGTGCCAGCAGCGCATCGAGTAACACTGAAGCTTTCTTT.

J is TRBJ1-5 and V is TRBV5-1, with 9 bases lining up with TRBD1. The CDR3 contains 16 residues. Germline trimming cut 0 bases from V and 5 bases from J; bases unmatched to any gene: 6. Germline V gene lookup returns CDR1 SGHRS and CDR2 YFSETQ. CDR3 amino acids: CASSLGDRGLDQPQHF. CDR3 nucleotide sequence: TGCGCCAGCAGCTTGGGAGACAGGGGGTTGGATCAGCCCCAGCATTTT. The full variable domain, in which reference TRBV5-1 and TRBJ1-5 provide the parts outside the CDR3, is KAGVTQTPRYLIKTRGQQVTLSCSPISGHRSVSWYQQTPGQGLQFLFEYFSETQRNKGNFPGRFSGRQFSNSRSEMNVSTLELGDSALYLCASSLGDRGLDQPQHFGDGTRLSIL.

CDR3 coding DNA: TGCGCCAGCAGCCGAGCTGGGGTGACTGAAGCTTTCTTT. Amino acid sequence: CASSRAGVTEAFF. The J gene is TRBJ1-1, the V gene TRBV4-1; D remains ambiguous. Germline V lookup: CDR1 MGHRA, CDR2 YSYEKL. V lost 4 bases to trimming and J lost 5 bases, with 11 bases between them. The CDR3 consists of 13 residues.

The chain recombines TRBV16 with TRBJ1-2, with 9 bases identical to TRBD1. V shed 3 bases, J shed 8 bases, and the junction held 10 bases outside the gene matches. Germline V gene lookup returns CDR1 KGHSY and CDR2 FQNENV. This CDR3 has 15 residues. The CDR3: CASSQARGTGYGYTF. The DNA of the CDR3 is TGTGCCAGCAGCCAGGCTCGCGGGACAGGGTACGGCTACACCTTC.

V and J are TRBV6-7 and TRBJ2-5, with a possible D match to TRBD1 (6 bases). TRBV6-7 counts as an open reading frame of uncertain function. The germline V and J ends were trimmed by 2 bases and 2 bases, with 21 bases remaining between them. The CDR3 extends over 18 amino acids. The CDR3 loop is CASSYPSRGPKPQETQYF. The CDR3, as DNA: TGTGCCAGCAGTTACCCTTCCAGGGGACCTAAGCCGCAAGAGACCCAGTACTTC.

The gene calls are TRBV27 and TRBJ1-5; no definite D call. Germline V gene lookup returns CDR1 MNHEY and CDR2 SMNVEV (reference sequence). Trimming removed 5 bases at V and 3 bases at J, with 14 bases between. This CDR3 is 15 amino acids long. This CDR3 is CASSPPGNLNQPQHF. As DNA, the CDR3 is TGTGCCAGCAGTCCCCCCGGTAACCTCAATCAGCCCCAGCATTTT.

The V gene is TRBV20-1, the J gene TRBJ1-1; D uncertain. The CDR3 length is 14 residues. Trimming stripped 3 bases from V and 0 bases from J, with 11 bases between. CDR1 and CDR2 from the germline V gene are DFQATT and SNEGSKA (reference sequence). CDR3 amino acids: CSASIRLMNTEAFF. The DNA for the CDR3 is TGCAGTGCTAGTATTCGGTTGATGAACACTGAAGCTTTCTTT.

The chain couples TRBV5-4 to TRBJ2-3; the match to TRBD2 covers 9 bases. CDR1 and CDR2 from the germline V gene are SGHNT and YYREEE (reference sequence). This CDR3 has 14 residues. V gave up 3 bases and J gave up 4 bases; unmatched junction bases: 3. CDR3 residues: CASSSRGGADTQYF. The CDR3 DNA follows: TGTGCCAGCAGCTCGCGGGGGGGCGCAGATACGCAGTATTTT. The entire variable domain, with the rest obtained from reference TRBV5-4 and TRBJ2-3, is as follows: ETGVTQSPTHLIKTRGQQVTLRCSSQSGHNTVSWYQQALGQGPQFIFQYYREEENGRGNFPPRFSGLQFPNYSSELNVNALELDDSALYLCASSSRGGADTQYFGPGTRLTVL.

The chain joins TRBV7-9 to TRBJ2-2; TRBD1 matches at 7 bases. V trimming: 5 bases; J trimming: 5 bases; junction bases outside the gene matches: 8. Per the germline V gene, CDR1 is SEHNR and CDR2 is FQNEAQ (reference sequence). The CDR3 sequence is 15 residues long. As DNA, the CDR3 is TGTGCCAGCAGCCCCACAGGGACAGCAACCGGGGAGCTGTTTTTT. Protein sequence: CASSPTGTATGELFF.